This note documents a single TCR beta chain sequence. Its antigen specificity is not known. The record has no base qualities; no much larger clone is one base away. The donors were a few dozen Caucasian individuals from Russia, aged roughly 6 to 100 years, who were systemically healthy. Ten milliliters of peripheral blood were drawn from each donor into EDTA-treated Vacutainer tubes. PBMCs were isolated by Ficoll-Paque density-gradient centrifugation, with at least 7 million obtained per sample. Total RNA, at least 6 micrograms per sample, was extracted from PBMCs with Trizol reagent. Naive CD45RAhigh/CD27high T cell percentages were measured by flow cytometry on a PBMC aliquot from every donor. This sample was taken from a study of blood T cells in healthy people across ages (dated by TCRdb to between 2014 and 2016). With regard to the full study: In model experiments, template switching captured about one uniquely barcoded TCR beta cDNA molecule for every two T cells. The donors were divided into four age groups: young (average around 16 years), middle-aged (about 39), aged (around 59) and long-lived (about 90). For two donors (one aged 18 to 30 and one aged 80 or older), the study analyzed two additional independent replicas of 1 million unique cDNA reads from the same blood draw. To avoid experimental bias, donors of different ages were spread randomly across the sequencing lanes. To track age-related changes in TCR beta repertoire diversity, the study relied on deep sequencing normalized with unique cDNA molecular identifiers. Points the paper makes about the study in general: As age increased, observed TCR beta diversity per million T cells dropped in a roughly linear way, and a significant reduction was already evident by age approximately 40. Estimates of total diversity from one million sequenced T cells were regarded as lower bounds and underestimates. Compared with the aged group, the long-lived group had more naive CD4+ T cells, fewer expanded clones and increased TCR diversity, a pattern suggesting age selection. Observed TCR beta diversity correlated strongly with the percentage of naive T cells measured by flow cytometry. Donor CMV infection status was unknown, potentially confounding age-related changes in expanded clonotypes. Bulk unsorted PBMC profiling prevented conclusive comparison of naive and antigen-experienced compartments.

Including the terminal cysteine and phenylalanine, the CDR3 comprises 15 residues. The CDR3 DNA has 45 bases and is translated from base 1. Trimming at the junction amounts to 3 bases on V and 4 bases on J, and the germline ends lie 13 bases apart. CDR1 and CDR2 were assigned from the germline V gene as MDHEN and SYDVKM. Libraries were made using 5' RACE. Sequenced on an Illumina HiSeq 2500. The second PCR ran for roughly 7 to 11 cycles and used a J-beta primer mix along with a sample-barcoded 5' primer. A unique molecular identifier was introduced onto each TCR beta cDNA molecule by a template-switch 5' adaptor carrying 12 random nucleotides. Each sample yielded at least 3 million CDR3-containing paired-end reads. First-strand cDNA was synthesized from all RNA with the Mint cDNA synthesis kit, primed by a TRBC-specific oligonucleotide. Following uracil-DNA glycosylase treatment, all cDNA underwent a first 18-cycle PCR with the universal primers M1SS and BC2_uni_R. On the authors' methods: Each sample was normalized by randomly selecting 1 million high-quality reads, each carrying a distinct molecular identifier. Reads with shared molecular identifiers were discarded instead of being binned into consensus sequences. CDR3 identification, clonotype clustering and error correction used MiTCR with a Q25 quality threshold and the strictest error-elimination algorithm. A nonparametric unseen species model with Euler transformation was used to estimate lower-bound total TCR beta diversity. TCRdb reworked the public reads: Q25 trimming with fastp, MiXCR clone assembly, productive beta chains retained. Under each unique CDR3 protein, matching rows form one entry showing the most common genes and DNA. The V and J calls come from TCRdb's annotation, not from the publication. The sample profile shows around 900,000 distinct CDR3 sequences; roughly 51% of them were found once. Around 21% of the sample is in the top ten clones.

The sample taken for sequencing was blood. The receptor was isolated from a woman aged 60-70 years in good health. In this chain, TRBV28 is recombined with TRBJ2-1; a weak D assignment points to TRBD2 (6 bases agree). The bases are TGTGCCAGCAGTTTGTGGACGGGGGTATACAATGAGCAGTTCTTC. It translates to CASSLWTGVYNEQFF.